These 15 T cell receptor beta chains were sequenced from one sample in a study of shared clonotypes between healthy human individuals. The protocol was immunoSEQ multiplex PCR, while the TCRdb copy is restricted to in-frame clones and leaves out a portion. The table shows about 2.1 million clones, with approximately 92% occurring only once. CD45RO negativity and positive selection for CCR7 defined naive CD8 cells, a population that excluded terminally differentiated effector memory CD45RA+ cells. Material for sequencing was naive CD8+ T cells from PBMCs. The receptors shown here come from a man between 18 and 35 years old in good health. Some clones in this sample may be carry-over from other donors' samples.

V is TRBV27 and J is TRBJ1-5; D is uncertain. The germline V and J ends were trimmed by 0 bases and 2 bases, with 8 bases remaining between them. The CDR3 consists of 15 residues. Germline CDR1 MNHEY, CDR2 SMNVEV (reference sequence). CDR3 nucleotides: TGTGCCAGCAGTTTATCCCCCTTGGGCAATCAGCCCCAGCATTTT. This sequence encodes CASSLSPLGNQPQHF.

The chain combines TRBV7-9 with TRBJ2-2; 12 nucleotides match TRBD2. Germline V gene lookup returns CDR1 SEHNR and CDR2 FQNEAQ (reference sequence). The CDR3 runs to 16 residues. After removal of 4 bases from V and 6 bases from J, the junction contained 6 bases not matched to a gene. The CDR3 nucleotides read TGTGCCAGCAGCTCCGGACTAGCGGGGAGACCCGGGGAGCTGTTTTTT. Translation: CASSSGLAGRPGELFF.

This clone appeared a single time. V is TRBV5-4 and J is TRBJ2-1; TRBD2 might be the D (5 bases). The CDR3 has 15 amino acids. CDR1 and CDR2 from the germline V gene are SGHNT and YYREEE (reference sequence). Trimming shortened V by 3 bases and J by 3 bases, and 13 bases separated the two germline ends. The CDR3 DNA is TGTGCCAGCAGCTCCAAACTAGAGATCTACAATGAGCAGTTCTTC. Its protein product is CASSSKLEIYNEQFF. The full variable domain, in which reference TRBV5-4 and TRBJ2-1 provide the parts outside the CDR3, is ETGVTQSPTHLIKTRGQQVTLRCSSQSGHNTVSWYQQALGQGPQFIFQYYREEENGRGNFPPRFSGLQFPNYSSELNVNALELDDSALYLCASSSKLEIYNEQFFGPGTRLTVL.

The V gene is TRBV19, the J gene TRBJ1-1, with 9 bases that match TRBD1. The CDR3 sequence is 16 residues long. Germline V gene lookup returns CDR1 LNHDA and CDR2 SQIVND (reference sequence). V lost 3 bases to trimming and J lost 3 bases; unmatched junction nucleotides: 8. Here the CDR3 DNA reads TGTGCCAGTAGTATCCTCCGGGACAGGGATGACACTGAAGCTTTCTTT. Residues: CASSILRDRDDTEAFF.

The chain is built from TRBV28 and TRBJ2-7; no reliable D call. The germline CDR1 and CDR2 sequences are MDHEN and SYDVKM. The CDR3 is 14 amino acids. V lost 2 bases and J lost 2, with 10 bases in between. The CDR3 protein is CASSLVDGTYEQYF. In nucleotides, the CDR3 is TGTGCCAGCAGTTTAGTGGACGGTACCTACGAGCAGTACTTC.

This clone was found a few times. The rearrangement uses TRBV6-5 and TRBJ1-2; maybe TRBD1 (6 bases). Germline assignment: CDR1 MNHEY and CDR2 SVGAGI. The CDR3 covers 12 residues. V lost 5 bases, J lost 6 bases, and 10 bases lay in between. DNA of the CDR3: TGTGCCAGCAGTCCCACAGGGAATGGCTACACCTTC. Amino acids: CASSPTGNGYTF.

CDR3: CASRPGLSRDSYEQYF. The CDR3 DNA reads TGTGCCAGCAGACCGGGGCTTTCAAGAGACTCCTACGAGCAGTACTTC. The chain carries TRBV5-5 and TRBJ2-7; either TRBD1 or TRBD2 may supply D (5 bases each). The V gene's germline CDR1 is SGHKS and CDR2 YYEKEE (reference sequence). There are 16 residues in the CDR3. Trimming removed 5 bases from V and 0 bases from J, with 18 bases in between.

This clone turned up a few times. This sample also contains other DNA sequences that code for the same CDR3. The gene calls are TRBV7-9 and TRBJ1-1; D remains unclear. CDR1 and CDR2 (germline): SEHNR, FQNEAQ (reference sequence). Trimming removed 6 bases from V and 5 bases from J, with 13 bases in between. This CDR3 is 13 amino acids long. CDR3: CASSFPGGTEAFF. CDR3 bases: TGTGCCAGCAGTTTCCCAGGTGGGACTGAAGCTTTCTTT.

The CDR3: CASSYSPAGGGGAQYF. In nucleotides, the CDR3 is TGTGCCAGCAGTTACTCGCCAGCGGGGGGAGGGGGTGCCCAGTACTTC. The genes are TRBV6-5 and TRBJ2-5, with TRBD2 identical over 9 bases. In germline, CDR1 is MNHEY, CDR2 SVGAGI. The junction had 11 bases not matched to a gene; V was cut back by 0 bases and J by 9 bases. The CDR3 sequence is 16 residues long.

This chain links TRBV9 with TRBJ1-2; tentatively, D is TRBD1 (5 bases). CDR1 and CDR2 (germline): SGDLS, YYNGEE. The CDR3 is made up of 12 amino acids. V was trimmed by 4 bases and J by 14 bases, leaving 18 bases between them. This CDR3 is CASSSSPGGKTF. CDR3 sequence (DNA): TGTGCCAGCAGCTCCTCCCCCGGGGGGAAGACCTTC.

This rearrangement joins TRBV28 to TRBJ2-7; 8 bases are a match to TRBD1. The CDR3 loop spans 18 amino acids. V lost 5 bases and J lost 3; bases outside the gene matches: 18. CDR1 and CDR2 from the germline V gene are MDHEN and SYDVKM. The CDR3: CASSPHYGTGSIFYEQYF. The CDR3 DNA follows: TGTGCCAGCAGTCCACACTACGGGACAGGCTCGATCTTCTACGAGCAGTACTTC.

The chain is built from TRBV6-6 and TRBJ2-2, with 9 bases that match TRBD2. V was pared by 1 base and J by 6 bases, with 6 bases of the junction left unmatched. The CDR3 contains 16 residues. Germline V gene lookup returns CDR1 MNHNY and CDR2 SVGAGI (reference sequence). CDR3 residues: CASSYYRSGRSGELFF. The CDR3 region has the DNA TGTGCCAGCAGTTACTACCGTAGCGGGAGATCCGGGGAGCTGTTTTTT.

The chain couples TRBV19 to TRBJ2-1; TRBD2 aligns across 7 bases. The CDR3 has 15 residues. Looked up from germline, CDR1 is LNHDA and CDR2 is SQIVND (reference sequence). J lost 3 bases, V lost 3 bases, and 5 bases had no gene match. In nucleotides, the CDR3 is TGTGCCAGTAGTATGACCCCGGGGGGCTACAATGAGCAGTTCTTC. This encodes CASSMTPGGYNEQFF.

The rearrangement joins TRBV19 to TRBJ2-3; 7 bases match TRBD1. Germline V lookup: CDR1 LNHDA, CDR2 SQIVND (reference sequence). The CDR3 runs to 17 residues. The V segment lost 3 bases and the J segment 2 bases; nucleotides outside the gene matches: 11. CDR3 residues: CASSIATKGQPTDTQYF. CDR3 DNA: TGTGCCAGTAGTATCGCAACTAAGGGACAGCCCACAGATACGCAGTATTTT.

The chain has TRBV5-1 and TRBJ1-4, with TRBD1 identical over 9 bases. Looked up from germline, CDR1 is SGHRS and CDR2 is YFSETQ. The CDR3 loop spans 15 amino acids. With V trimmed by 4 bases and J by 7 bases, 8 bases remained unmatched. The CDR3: CASSGGQGVSEKLFF. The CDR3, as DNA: TGCGCCAGCAGCGGGGGACAGGGAGTTAGTGAAAAACTGTTTTTT.